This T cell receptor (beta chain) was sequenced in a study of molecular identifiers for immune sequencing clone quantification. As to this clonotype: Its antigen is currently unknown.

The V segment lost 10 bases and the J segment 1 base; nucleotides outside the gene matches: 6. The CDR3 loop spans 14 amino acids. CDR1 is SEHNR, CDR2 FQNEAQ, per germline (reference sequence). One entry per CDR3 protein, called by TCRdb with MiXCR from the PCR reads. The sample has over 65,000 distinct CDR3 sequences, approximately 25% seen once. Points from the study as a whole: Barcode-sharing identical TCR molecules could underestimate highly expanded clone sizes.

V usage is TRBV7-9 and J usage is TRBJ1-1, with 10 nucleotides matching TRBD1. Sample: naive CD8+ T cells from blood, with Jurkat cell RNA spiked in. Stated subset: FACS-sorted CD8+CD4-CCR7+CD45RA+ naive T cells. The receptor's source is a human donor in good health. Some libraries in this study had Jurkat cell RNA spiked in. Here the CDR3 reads CATRQGAGNTEAFF. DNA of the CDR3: TGTGCCACCCGACAGGGGGCAGGGAACACTGAAGCTTTCTTT. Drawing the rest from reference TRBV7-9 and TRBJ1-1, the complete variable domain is DTGVSQNPRHKITKRGQNVTFRCDPISEHNRLYWYRQTLGQGPEFLTYFQNEAQLEKSRLLSDRFSAERPKGSFSTLEIQRTEQGDSAMYLCATRQGAGNTEAFFGQGTRLTVV.